This T cell receptor beta chain was found in a study of T cells after yellow fever vaccination. Looking at the study overall: SMART-Seq v4 Ultra Low Input prepared libraries from low-cell fractions.

This clonotype occurred a few times. This CDR3 contains 15 residues. V was cut by 5 bases and J by 3 bases, with 16 bases left in between. It was through 5'RACE template switching that TCR cDNA was made, with a universal primer site and UMIs added. TCRdb passed the 5' RACE reads through MiXCR, listing each CDR3 protein once. Altogether under 350,000 distinct CDR3 sequences are present, roughly 4.3% being singletons, with the ten largest covering 20% to 25%. The sequenced sample was PBMCs, obtained 5 days after the yellow fever booster vaccination. The chain has TRBV12-3 or TRBV12-4 and TRBJ1-1, with D tentatively TRBD1 (6 bases). The origin of this receptor is a young man who received the YFV17D yellow fever vaccine. The CDR3 DNA is TGTGCCAGCAGTGATCCGTTCAGGGGTGACACTGAAGCTTTCTTT. Its translation: CASSDPFRGDTEAFF.